Each of the 18 T cell receptor beta chains below was sequenced from the same sample in a study of cytomegalovirus exposure and HLA in healthy donors (dated by TCRdb to 2015 to 2018). The method was the immunoSEQ multiplex PCR assay. For the multiplex PCR, a mixture combining 60 forward primers for TCR Vbeta segments and 13 reverse primers for TCR Jbeta segments was used. Not all clones reach the TCRdb copy of this immuneACCESS table, which keeps in-frame sequences only. Checked studies attribute under half of the gap to unresolved V genes and leave the rest unexplained. For this sample, the table gives roughly 40,000 clones. Over 3.5% of the sample comes from the top ten. The sequencing sample was made of PBMCs. The receptor source for this set is a male donor in good health and CMV-seronegative.

The chain recombines TRBV27 with TRBJ1-1; 7 bases are a match to TRBD1. The V and J ends lost 4 bases and 10 bases, in that order; junction bases with no gene match: 9. Germline V gives CDR1 MNHEY, CDR2 SMNVEV (reference sequence). This CDR3 contains 13 residues. The DNA for the CDR3 is TGTGCCAGCAGTTCCTTCCGGGACAGTGGAGCTTTCTTT. Translating it yields CASSSFRDSGAFF.

The rearrangement joins TRBV7-9 to TRBJ1-5, with D possibly being TRBD1 (5 bases). The CDR3 is 15 amino acids. CDR1 is SEHNR and CDR2 is FQNEAQ in the germline V gene (reference sequence). Trimming removed 0 bases at V and 5 bases at J, with 11 bases between. The CDR3 DNA sequence: TGTGCCAGCAGCTTAGCTTCAGGGAACGATCAGCCCCAGCATTTT. Protein sequence: CASSLASGNDQPQHF. Based on the CDR3 plus reference TRBV7-9 and TRBJ1-5, the full variable domain is DTGVSQNPRHKITKRGQNVTFRCDPISEHNRLYWYRQTLGQGPEFLTYFQNEAQLEKSRLLSDRFSAERPKGSFSTLEIQRTEQGDSAMYLCASSLASGNDQPQHFGDGTRLSIL.

This chain uses TRBV9 with TRBJ1-6; 7 nucleotides align to TRBD1. The ends lost 2 bases at V and 7 bases at J; junction bases unmatched: 6. The CDR3 is made up of 15 amino acids. The germline V gene encodes CDR1 SGDLS and CDR2 YYNGEE. As DNA, the CDR3 is TGTGCCAGCAGCGTGGAGACAGGGTGGAATTCACCCCTCCACTTT. Amino acids: CASSVETGWNSPLHF.

The chain employs TRBV13 and TRBJ2-7, with D possibly matching TRBD1 (6 bases). V lost 5 bases to trimming and J lost 2 bases, with 16 bases between them. This CDR3 contains 15 residues. Germline values: CDR1 PRHDT, CDR2 FYEKMQ (reference sequence). The CDR3 nucleotides are TGTGCCAGCAGCCAGGGGACCCGGGGCACCTACGAGCAGTACTTC. Its protein is CASSQGTRGTYEQYF.

The J gene is TRBJ2-3, the V gene TRBV18; 11 nucleotides agree with TRBD2. Germline V CDR1 and CDR2: KGHSH, LQKENI. The CDR3 runs 17 residues. Germline trimming cut 2 bases from V and 2 bases from J; bases unmatched to any gene: 6. CDR3 coding DNA: TGTGCCAGCTCACCATGGACTAGCGGGCCGATCACAGATACGCAGTATTTT. It is translated as CASSPWTSGPITDTQYF.

The genes are TRBV9 and TRBJ1-1; 8 bases agree with TRBD1. J was trimmed by 1 base and V by 0 bases; bases with no gene match: 2. Germline assignment: CDR1 SGDLS and CDR2 YYNGEE. The CDR3 sequence is 15 residues long. In DNA, the CDR3 is TGTGCCAGCAGCGTAGTCGGGACAGGGAACACTGAAGCTTTCTTT. As protein: CASSVVGTGNTEAFF.

The CDR3 DNA is TGCGCCAGCAGGCGACAGGGGGGCACTGAAGCTTTCTTT. Its protein product is CASRRQGGTEAFF. This chain connects TRBV4-1 to TRBJ1-1; 9 nucleotides agree with TRBD1. The V and J ends lost 6 bases and 4 bases, in that order; junction bases with no gene match: 3. Germline V gene data show CDR1 as MGHRA and CDR2 as YSYEKL. The CDR3 loop spans 13 amino acids.

The V gene is TRBV6-5, the J gene TRBJ2-7; D may be TRBD2 (6 bases). The germline gives CDR1 MNHEY, CDR2 SVGAGI. V lost 6 bases to trimming and J lost 6 bases, with 18 bases between them. The CDR3 is 14 residues long. This chain's CDR3 is CASSSYRGVTEQYF. Here the CDR3 DNA reads TGTGCCAGCAGCTCCTACCGCGGGGTTACCGAGCAGTACTTC.

The gene calls are TRBV28 and TRBJ1-1; D unresolved. The V end lost 1 base, the J end lost 6 bases, and 9 bases lay between the germline ends. The CDR3 totals 13 residues. The V gene's germline CDR1 is MDHEN and CDR2 SYDVKM. Written as DNA, the CDR3 is TGTGCCAGCAGTTTATCCGGCGGGGCTGAAGCTTTCTTT. Its translation is CASSLSGGAEAFF.

The gene calls are TRBV9 and TRBJ2-1; 9 bases are shared with TRBD2. This CDR3 contains 16 residues. CDR1 and CDR2 from the germline V gene are SGDLS and YYNGEE. V lost 0 bases, J lost 3 bases, and 4 bases stayed unmatched. As DNA, the CDR3 is TGTGCCAGCAGCGTAGAAAGTAGCGGGGGCTACAATGAGCAGTTCTTC. The encoded protein is CASSVESSGGYNEQFF. Drawing the rest from reference TRBV9 and TRBJ2-1, the complete variable domain is DSGVTQTPKHLITATGQRVTLRCSPRSGDLSVYWYQQSLDQGLQFLIQYYNGEERAKGNILERFSAQQFPDLHSELNLSSLELGDSALYFCASSVESSGGYNEQFFGPGTRLTVL.

The V gene is TRBV6-1, the J gene TRBJ1-1, with TRBD1 as a possible D gene (6 bases). The V gene lost 2 bases and the J gene lost 1 base, with 17 bases spanning the gap. Germline CDR1 reads MNHNS; CDR2 reads SASEGT. There are 17 residues in the CDR3. CDR3 in amino acids: CASSESVTGQRNTEAFF. The CDR3 region has the DNA TGTGCCAGCAGTGAATCGGTAACCGGACAGAGGAACACTGAAGCTTTCTTT.

J is TRBJ2-1 and V is TRBV5-6, with 8 bases lining up with TRBD1. CDR1 and CDR2 from the germline V gene are SGHDT and YYEEEE. The CDR3 spans 14 residues. The ends lost 5 bases at V and 4 bases at J; junction bases unmatched: 5. CDR3 nucleotide sequence: TGTGCCAGCAGTTCTGGACAGGGTTACAATGAGCAGTTCTTC. Residues: CASSSGQGYNEQFF.

The genes are TRBV2 and TRBJ1-4; D might be TRBD1 (6 bases). The ends were cut back, 5 bases at V and 8 bases at J, with 18 bases in the middle. Germline V CDR1 and CDR2: SNHLY, FYNNEI. The CDR3 has 15 amino acids. Here the CDR3 DNA reads TGTGCCAGCAGTCTAACCCACAGGGCTGGAGAAAAACTGTTTTTT. Its protein is CASSLTHRAGEKLFF. The full variable domain, with the rest looked up from reference TRBV2 and TRBJ1-4, is EPEVTQTPSHQVTQMGQEVILRCVPISNHLYFYWYRQILGQKVEFLVSFYNNEISEKSEIFDDQFSVERPDGSNFTLKIRSTKLEDSAMYFCASSLTHRAGEKLFFGSGTQLSVL.

V gene TRBV9 combines with J gene TRBJ2-3; 10 bases align to TRBD1. This CDR3 contains 17 residues. CDR1 and CDR2 from the germline V gene are SGDLS and YYNGEE. Trimming took 0 bases from V and 3 from J; bases not matched to a gene: 7. The CDR3 loop is CASSVAPRGQGTDTQYF. The CDR3 bases are TGTGCCAGCAGCGTAGCTCCCCGGGGACAGGGGACAGATACGCAGTATTTT. Full variable domain (missing parts from reference TRBV9 and TRBJ2-3): DSGVTQTPKHLITATGQRVTLRCSPRSGDLSVYWYQQSLDQGLQFLIQYYNGEERAKGNILERFSAQQFPDLHSELNLSSLELGDSALYFCASSVAPRGQGTDTQYFGPGTRLTVL.

The V and J genes are TRBV6-5 and TRBJ2-1; 11 bases line up with TRBD2. V shed 6 bases, J shed 9 bases, and the junction held 10 bases outside the gene matches. This CDR3 has 15 amino acids. Germline CDR1 MNHEY, CDR2 SVGAGI. The CDR3 nucleotides are TGTGCCAGCAGCCCCCCAACTAGCGGGGGTAGTGAGCAGTTCTTC. This translates into CASSPPTSGGSEQFF.

This sequence joins TRBV18 and TRBJ1-2; D perhaps matches TRBD1 (5 bases). The CDR3 has 14 residues. In germline, CDR1 is KGHSH, CDR2 LQKENI. V was pared by 6 bases and J by 8 bases, with 19 bases between. As DNA, the CDR3 is TGTGCCAGCTCCCAAGGGGTCGACGGATTAGGCTACACCTTC. Protein: CASSQGVDGLGYTF.

The chain is built from TRBV5-4 and TRBJ1-1; possible D gene TRBD1, 6 bases. CDR1 and CDR2 from the germline V gene are SGHNT and YYREEE (reference sequence). This CDR3 spans 14 amino acids. V was trimmed by 7 bases and J by 7 bases, leaving 20 bases between them. This chain's CDR3 is CASSVSRDTNEAFF. The CDR3 bases are TGTGCCAGCTCAGTTTCCCGGGACACAAATGAAGCTTTCTTT.

This rearrangement joins TRBV19 to TRBJ1-2, with 7 bases aligning to TRBD1. CDR3 size: 15 residues. Germline V gene data show CDR1 as LNHDA and CDR2 as SQIVND (reference sequence). The V and J ends lost 10 bases and 6 bases, in that order; junction bases with no gene match: 17. In DNA, the CDR3 is TGTGCCACCGGCTCGTGGCAGGGGGGCGCCAATGGCTACACCTTC. Protein product: CATGSWQGGANGYTF. The full variable domain, its missing parts supplied by reference TRBV19 and TRBJ1-2, is DGGITQSPKYLFRKEGQNVTLSCEQNLNHDAMYWYRQDPGQGLRLIYYSQIVNDFQKGDIAEGYSVSREKKESFPLTVTSAQKNPTAFYLCATGSWQGGANGYTFGSGTRLTVV.